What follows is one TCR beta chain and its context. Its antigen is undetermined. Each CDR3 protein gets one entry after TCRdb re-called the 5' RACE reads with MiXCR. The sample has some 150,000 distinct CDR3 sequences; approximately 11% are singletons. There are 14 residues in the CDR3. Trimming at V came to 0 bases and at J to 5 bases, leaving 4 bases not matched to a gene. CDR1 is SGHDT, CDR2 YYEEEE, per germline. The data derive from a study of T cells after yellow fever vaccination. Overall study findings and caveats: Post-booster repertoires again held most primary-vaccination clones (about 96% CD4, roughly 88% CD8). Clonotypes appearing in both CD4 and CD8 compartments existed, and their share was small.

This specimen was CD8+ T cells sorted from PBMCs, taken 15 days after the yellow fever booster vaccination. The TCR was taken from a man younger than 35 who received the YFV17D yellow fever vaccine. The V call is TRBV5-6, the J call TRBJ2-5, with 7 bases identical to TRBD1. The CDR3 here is CASSLGRTGETQYF. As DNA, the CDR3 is TGTGCCAGCAGCTTGGGGAGGACAGGCGAGACCCAGTACTTC.